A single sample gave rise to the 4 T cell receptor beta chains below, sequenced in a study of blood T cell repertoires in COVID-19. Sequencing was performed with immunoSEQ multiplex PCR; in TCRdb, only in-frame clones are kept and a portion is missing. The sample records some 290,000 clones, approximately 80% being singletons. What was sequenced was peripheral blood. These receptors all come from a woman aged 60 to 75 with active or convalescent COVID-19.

CDR3 sequence: CASSKTSGAPGETQYF. The CDR3 coding sequence is TGTGCCAGTAGTAAGACTAGCGGGGCGCCCGGAGAGACCCAGTACTTC. The chain has TRBV19 and TRBJ2-5; 11 bases map to TRBD2. The CDR3 has 16 amino acids. Germline CDR1 is LNHDA and CDR2 is SQIVND (reference sequence). Unmatched junction bases numbered 8, after V lost 4 bases and J lost 4 bases.

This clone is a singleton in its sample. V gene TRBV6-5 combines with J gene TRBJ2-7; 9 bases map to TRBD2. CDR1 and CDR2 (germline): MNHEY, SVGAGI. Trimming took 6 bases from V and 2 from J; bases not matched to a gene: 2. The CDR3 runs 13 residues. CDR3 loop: CASRLAGAYEQYF. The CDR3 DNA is TGTGCCAGCAGGTTAGCGGGGGCCTACGAGCAGTACTTC.

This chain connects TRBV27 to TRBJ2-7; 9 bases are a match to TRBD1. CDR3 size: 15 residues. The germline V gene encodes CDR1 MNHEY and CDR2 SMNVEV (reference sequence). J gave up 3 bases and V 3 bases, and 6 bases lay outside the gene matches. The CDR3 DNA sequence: TGTGCCAGCAGTTTCAAGGGACAGGGCCACTACGAGCAGTACTTC. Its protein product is CASSFKGQGHYEQYF.

The DNA for the CDR3 is TGTGCCACCAGTAGGACTGGCTCCTACAATGAGCAGTTCTTC. As protein: CATSRTGSYNEQFF. The genes are TRBV24-1 and TRBJ2-1; D may be TRBD2 (5 bases). The CDR3 loop spans 14 amino acids. Deletions cut 6 bases from V and 0 bases from J, with 8 bases between. In germline, CDR1 is KGHDR, CDR2 SFDVKD.